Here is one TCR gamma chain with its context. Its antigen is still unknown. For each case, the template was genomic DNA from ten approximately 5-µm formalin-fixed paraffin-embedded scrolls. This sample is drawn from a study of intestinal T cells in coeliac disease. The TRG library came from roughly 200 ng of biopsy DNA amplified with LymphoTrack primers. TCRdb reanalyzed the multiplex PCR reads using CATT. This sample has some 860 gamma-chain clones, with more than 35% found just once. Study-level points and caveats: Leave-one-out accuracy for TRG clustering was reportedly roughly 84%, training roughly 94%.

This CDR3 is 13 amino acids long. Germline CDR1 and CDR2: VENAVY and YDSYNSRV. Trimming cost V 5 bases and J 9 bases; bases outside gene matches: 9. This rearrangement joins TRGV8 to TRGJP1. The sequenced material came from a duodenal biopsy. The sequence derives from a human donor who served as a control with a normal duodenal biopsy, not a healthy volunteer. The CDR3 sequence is CATWAYHCWFKIF. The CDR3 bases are TGTGCCACCTGGGCCTACCACTGTTGGTTCAAGATATTT.